A selection of T cell receptor beta chains follows, all from one sample in a study of post-analysis software for immune sequencing data. MiXCR, run by TCRdb on the PCR reads, gives a single entry per CDR3 protein. The sample has about 540,000 distinct CDR3 sequences, less than 40% seen once. Sequences were obtained from blood. These receptors were taken from a girl under 18 with multiple sclerosis. The CDR3 runs from the conserved cysteine through the conserved F or W. The D gene is left open where the match is weak. For some rows the clone size is stated as once, few or many, or as a class when expanded; others skip it.

abundance	v_gene	len	d_gene	j_gene	CDR3nt	CDR3aa
many	TRBV7-9	13	NA	TRBJ2-3	TGTGCCAGCAGCTTAGTTGGGGGAGATACGCAGTATTTT	CASSLVGGDTQYF
NA	TRBV5-1	13	NA	TRBJ1-1	TGCGCCAGCAGCTTCGGGAGCGCCACTGAAGCTTTCTTT	CASSFGSATEAFF
NA	TRBV5-1	18	NA	TRBJ2-1	TGCGCCAGCAGCTTGGCCCCCTACGGGACACCGCCTTACAATGAGCAGTTCTTC	CASSLAPYGTPPYNEQFF
few	TRBV7-2	15	NA	TRBJ1-2	TGTGCCAGCAGCTTAATCTTCGGGACCAACTATGGCTACACCTTC	CASSLIFGTNYGYTF
many	TRBV5-1	14	TRBD1	TRBJ2-7	TGCGCCAGCAGCTGGACAGGGTCTAGGGACGAGCAGTACTTC	CASSWTGSRDEQYF
few	TRBV6-4	15	NA	TRBJ1-1	TGTGCCAGCAGCAGCCTCGCGGGACGGAACACTGAAGCTTTCTTT	CASSSLAGRNTEAFF
NA	TRBV9	14	NA	TRBJ2-5	TGTGCCAGCAGCGGATTTGTGGACCAAGAGACCCAGTACTTC	CASSGFVDQETQYF
NA	TRBV6-5	13	NA	TRBJ1-5	TGTGCCAGCAGCCAGGGGTACAATCAGCCCCAGCATTTT	CASSQGYNQPQHF
few	TRBV5-1	16	TRBD1	TRBJ2-5	TGCGCCAGCAGCATAAGGCCGACAGGGGGGTCGGAGACCCAGTACTTC	CASSIRPTGGSETQYF
few	TRBV25-1	14	NA	TRBJ2-5	TGTGCCAGCAGTGAATCTCGGGCGGCAGAGACCCAGTACTTC	CASSESRAAETQYF
NA	TRBV29-1	12	NA	TRBJ2-5	TGCAGCGTTGTTTTAGTGGGAGGGACCCAGTACTTC	CSVVLVGGTQYF
NA	TRBV5-1	16	NA	TRBJ1-6	TGCGCCAGCAGCTTGGGGTTGGACGTAGGACGTTCACCCCTCCACTTT	CASSLGLDVGRSPLHF
NA	TRBV15	15	NA	TRBJ2-1	TGTGCCACCAGCGGAGGACAGACCTCCTACAATGAGCAGTTCTTC	CATSGGQTSYNEQFF
many	TRBV12-3/TRBV12-4	12	NA	TRBJ2-5	TGTGCCAGCAGTTCCCAATTAGAGACCCAGTACTTC	CASSSQLETQYF
NA	TRBV6-1	13	TRBD1	TRBJ2-1	TGTGCCAGCGGTGGACAGGCCCACAATGAGCAGTTCTTC	CASGGQAHNEQFF
NA	TRBV18	12	NA	TRBJ2-7	TGTGCCGGTTCCGGAGAGGGCTACGAGCAGTACTTC	CAGSGEGYEQYF
few	TRBV27	12	NA	TRBJ2-3	TGTGCCAGCAGTGCGGTGGGGGATACGCAGTATTTT	CASSAVGDTQYF
NA	TRBV9	13	TRBD1	TRBJ2-4	TGTGCCAGCAGCGTAGGACAGGGGAACATTCAGTACTTC	CASSVGQGNIQYF
NA	TRBV5-1	17	NA	TRBJ2-4	TGCGCCAGCAGCTTGGAATGGACACCACTAGCCAAAAACATTCAGTACTTC	CASSLEWTPLAKNIQYF
NA	TRBV9	14	NA	TRBJ1-2	TGTGCCAGCAGCGTCTTTGAGGTTCGGGATGGCTACACCTTC	CASSVFEVRDGYTF
NA	TRBV5-1	15	TRBD2	TRBJ2-7	TGCGCCAGCAGAGTAGCGGGGGGGCCAACCTACGAGCAGTACTTC	CASRVAGGPTYEQYF
few	TRBV6-4	13	TRBD1	TRBJ2-3	TGTGCCAGCAGCGACAGGGCCGCAGATACGCAGTATTTT	CASSDRAADTQYF
NA	TRBV5-1	16	TRBD2	TRBJ2-1	TGCGCCAGCAGCTTAGAACTAGCGGTTACCTACAATGAGCGGTTCTTC	CASSLELAVTYNERFF
NA	TRBV5-1	14	TRBD2	TRBJ2-5	TGCGCCAGCAGCTATCAGGCGGGGGAAGAGACCCAGTACTTC	CASSYQAGEETQYF
NA	TRBV11-2	16	NA	TRBJ2-5	TGTGCCAGCAGCCGAAGCGTAGTGGCAGGGCGGGAGACCCAGTACTTC	CASSRSVVAGRETQYF
NA	TRBV6-6	16	TRBD1	TRBJ2-7	TGTGCCAGCAGCCAAACAGGGGAAGTGAGCTCCTACGAGCAGTACTTC	CASSQTGEVSSYEQYF
NA	TRBV6-1	16	TRBD2	TRBJ2-3	TGTGCCAGCAGTCCCTTGACTAGCGCAAGCACAGATACGCAGTATTTT	CASSPLTSASTDTQYF
few	TRBV7-2	15	TRBD2	TRBJ2-3	TGTGCCAGCAGCGAACTAGCGGGGCGCACAGATACGCAGTATTTT	CASSELAGRTDTQYF
few	TRBV4-1	16	NA	TRBJ1-5	TGCGCCAGCAGCCAAGATTTGGGGACACAAAATCAGCCCCAGCATTTT	CASSQDLGTQNQPQHF
few	TRBV5-1	13	NA	TRBJ1-2	TGTGCCAGCAGCTTAGAGGCAGCCTATGGCTACACCTTC	CASSLEAAYGYTF
few	TRBV20-1	16	NA	TRBJ2-3	TGCAGTGCTAGAGATCTGGGGGGACCTACCACAGATACGCAGTATTTT	CSARDLGGPTTDTQYF
NA	TRBV28	13	NA	TRBJ1-2	TGTGCCAGCAGTTGGGTAGTTGTGTATGGCTACACCTTC	CASSWVVVYGYTF